This record looks at one T cell receptor (beta chain) sequence and its context. Its antigen remains unidentified. FACS sorted CD4+ or CD8+ T cells into CD45RA+ naive and CD45RO+ memory. The CDR3 covers 15 residues. Germline CDR1 and CDR2: SGHNT and YYREEE (reference sequence). V dropped 3 bases and J dropped 3; count of bases not matched to a gene: 3. The data belong to a study of regulatory dendritic cells for organ transplantation. Study-wide findings and caveats: Memory CD8+ T cells were the most oligoclonal; naive cells were highly diverse. Alloreactive memory CD8+ T cell pools varied considerably between individuals.

Sequencing was performed with immunoSEQ multiplex PCR; in TCRdb, only in-frame clones are kept and a portion is missing. The sample yields around 19,000 clones, 74% seen once. The sequence was collected from a human donor in good health. The chain has TRBV5-4 and TRBJ1-3, with TRBD1 identical over 10 bases. Specimen: memory CD4+ T cells from blood. Subset specified: CD45RO+ memory T cells. CDR3 amino acids: CASSYGQGVGNTIYF. The CDR3 nucleotides read TGTGCCAGCAGCTACGGACAGGGGGTTGGAAACACCATATATTTT. Drawing the rest from reference TRBV5-4 and TRBJ1-3, the complete variable domain is ETGVTQSPTHLIKTRGQQVTLRCSSQSGHNTVSWYQQALGQGPQFIFQYYREEENGRGNFPPRFSGLQFPNYSSELNVNALELDDSALYLCASSYGQGVGNTIYFGEGSWLTVV.